This T cell receptor (beta chain) is from a study of OX40 agonist ivuxolimab in advanced cancers. In the study overall: Patients with hepatocellular carcinoma, melanoma, renal cell or head and neck cancer made up the dose-escalation patients.

The protocol was immunoSEQ multiplex PCR, while the TCRdb copy is restricted to in-frame clones and leaves out a portion. Counted here are about 45,000 clones, just under 90% occurring once; the ten biggest clones make up around 6%. CDR3 length: 14 residues. Germline V gene data show CDR1 as MRHNA and CDR2 as SNTAGT. The V end lost 6 bases, the J end lost 5 bases, and 14 bases lay between the germline ends. This chain joins TRBV6-4 and TRBJ2-1; tentative D call: TRBD1 (5 bases). Sample: CD4+ or CD8+ T cells sorted from blood, taken in a trial of the OX40 agonist ivuxolimab. This receptor was obtained from an adult with an advanced solid tumor such as melanoma, head and neck, liver or kidney cancer. The CDR3 sequence is CASRRTLNNNEQFF. The CDR3 region has the DNA TGTGCCAGCAGAAGGACACTAAACAACAATGAGCAGTTCTTC.